The next 15 T cell receptor beta chains were all read from a single sample in a study of Ad26.COV2.S vaccination and SARS-CoV-2 variants (dated by TCRdb to the early 2020s). To prepare the library, the immunoSEQ multiplex PCR assay was applied. TCRdb took over this immuneACCESS table, retaining in-frame rearrangements with V and J assigned. Such tables are incomplete; in checked studies, under half of the missing clones stem from an unresolved V gene, and the remainder is unexplained. This sample gives about 420,000 clones in total; 88% of them show up just once. 3.6% of the sample lies in the top ten. The treatment or condition label of this sample denotes: approximately 18 received Ad26.COV2.S at low or high dose, single or two shots; about five received placebo; per-sample allocation not given. For vaccine and placebo recipients, repertoires were sequenced using samples collected on day 63 after the first injection.

Sequences were derived from peripheral blood, sampled in a trial of Ad26.COV2.S vaccine versus placebo. These receptors were taken from a person aged 18-65 years who received the Ad26.COV2.S COVID-19 vaccine or a placebo.

This clone was picked up a small number of times. The chain is built from TRBV7-9 and TRBJ1-1, with a possible D match to TRBD1 (6 bases). Trimming left V 0 bases short and J 8 bases short, with 19 bases between. The CDR3 length is 16 residues. Germline values: CDR1 SEHNR, CDR2 FQNEAQ (reference sequence). CDR3 in amino acids: CASSLAQGIYRAEAFF. CDR3 bases: TGTGCCAGCAGCTTAGCGCAAGGGATTTACAGGGCCGAAGCTTTCTTT.

The chain uses TRBV29-1 and TRBJ2-2, with 7 positions matching TRBD1. This CDR3 contains 14 residues. In germline, CDR1 is SQVTM, CDR2 ANQGSEA. Unmatched junction bases numbered 4, after V lost 1 base and J lost 5 bases. CDR3 bases: TGCAGCGTTGAAGGAGGGGGCAGGACCGGGGAGCTGTTTTTT. It yields the protein CSVEGGGRTGELFF.

V and J are TRBV10-2 and TRBJ2-5; 8 positions agree with TRBD2. The V segment lost 7 bases and the J segment 0 bases; nucleotides outside the gene matches: 1. CDR1 is WSHSY and CDR2 is SAAADI in the germline V gene. The CDR3 spans 13 residues. CDR3 loop: CASTSGHQETQYF. CDR3 bases: TGCGCCAGCACTAGCGGGCACCAAGAGACCCAGTACTTC.

The chain links TRBV9 to TRBJ2-5; D assignment may be TRBD1 or TRBD2 (5 bases each). Germline V CDR1 and CDR2: SGDLS, YYNGEE. Trimming cost V 3 bases and J 2 bases, with 14 bases left between them. This CDR3 spans 15 amino acids. The CDR3 coding sequence is TGTGCCAGCAGCGCGGGCCGGGGCCTACAAGAGACCCAGTACTTC. As protein: CASSAGRGLQETQYF.

CDR3: CASSLRGTGTDTQYF. The CDR3 nucleotides read TGTGCCAGCAGCTTACGGGGAACAGGCACAGATACGCAGTATTTT. This chain connects TRBV7-8 to TRBJ2-3, with a tentative D call TRBD2 (5 bases). The ends were cut back, 2 bases at V and 1 base at J, with 10 bases in the middle. The CDR3 loop spans 15 amino acids. Germline V lookup: CDR1 SGHVS, CDR2 FQNEAQ.

The chain has TRBV9 and TRBJ2-2; TRBD1 agrees at 7 bases. Trimming cost V 3 bases and J 1 base; bases outside gene matches: 9. Germline values: CDR1 SGDLS, CDR2 YYNGEE. The CDR3 extends over 17 amino acids. This chain's CDR3 is CASSDLKQGWNTGELFF. The CDR3 DNA is TGTGCCAGCAGCGACCTAAAACAGGGGTGGAACACCGGGGAGCTGTTTTTT.

V gene TRBV27 combines with J gene TRBJ2-3, with 12 bases that match TRBD2. The junction had 1 base not matched to a gene; V was cut back by 7 bases and J by 2 bases. The germline CDR1 and CDR2 sequences are MNHEY and SMNVEV (reference sequence). This CDR3 is built from 14 residues. The CDR3 bases are TGTGCCAGCACTAGCGGGGGGGCCACAGATACGCAGTATTTT. It encodes CASTSGGATDTQYF.

This clone showed up just a few times. V gene TRBV3-1 (or the pseudogene TRBV3-2) combines with J gene TRBJ1-6; the D gene is possibly TRBD1 (5 bases). Germline V lookup: CDR1 LGHDT, CDR2 YNNKEL (reference sequence). V lost 2 bases and J 8 bases, leaving 7 bases between the germline ends. The CDR3 contains 13 residues. In nucleotides, the CDR3 is TGTGCCAGCAGCCAAACGGGGGATTCACCCCTCCACTTT. This sequence encodes CASSQTGDSPLHF.

Of note for this clone: Other DNA sequences in this specimen translate into the identical CDR3. The chain is built from TRBV6-2 or TRBV6-3 and TRBJ2-7, with D hard to call. Trimming left V 2 bases short and J 3 bases short, with 5 bases between. The CDR3 has 12 amino acids. CDR1 is MNHEY, CDR2 SVGEGT, per germline. CDR3 DNA: TGTGCCAGCAGTTACGGACGCTACGAGCAGTACTTC. It specifies CASSYGRYEQYF.

In nucleotides, the CDR3 is TGTGCCAGCAGTCCCCCGGGACACCCCCGGAGAGATACGCAGTATTTT. Translating it yields CASSPPGHPRRDTQYF. The V call is TRBV28, the J call TRBJ2-3; maybe TRBD1 (6 bases). The CDR3 extends over 16 amino acids. V was pared by 5 bases and J by 5 bases, with 20 bases between. The V gene's germline CDR1 is MDHEN and CDR2 SYDVKM. Full variable domain (missing parts from reference TRBV28 and TRBJ2-3): DVKVTQSSRYLVKRTGEKVFLECVQDMDHENMFWYRQDPGLGLRLIYFSYDVKMKEKGDIPEGYSVSREKKERFSLILESASTNQTSMYLCASSPPGHPRRDTQYFGPGTRLTVL.

This clone was detected only once. J is TRBJ2-5 and V is TRBV18; D call uncertain. CDR1 and CDR2 (germline): KGHSH, LQKENI. The CDR3 extends over 13 amino acids. V shed 1 base and J shed 5 bases, with 8 bases lying between them. DNA for the CDR3: TGTGCCAGCTCACCACAACCGCGGGAGACCCAGTACTTC. Residues: CASSPQPRETQYF.

The chain has TRBV27 and TRBJ1-4; possibly TRBD1 for D (5 bases). The CDR3 extends over 14 amino acids. The germline V gene encodes CDR1 MNHEY and CDR2 SMNVEV (reference sequence). V dropped 3 bases and J dropped 3 bases, with 8 bases sitting between them. The chain's CDR3 is CASSFIGANEKLFF. In DNA, the CDR3 is TGTGCCAGCAGTTTTATAGGGGCTAATGAAAAACTGTTTTTT.

This clone was seen repeatedly, ten times or more. The chain links TRBV5-1 to TRBJ1-5, with D unclear. The V and J ends lost 2 bases and 6 bases respectively, with 12 bases between them. The CDR3 extends over 14 amino acids. The germline V gene has CDR1 SGHRS and CDR2 YFSETQ. The CDR3 sequence is CASSFGEWGQPQHF. The CDR3 DNA is TGCGCCAGCAGCTTCGGGGAATGGGGTCAGCCCCAGCATTTT.

This chain links TRBV5-1 with TRBJ1-1; 7 bases align to TRBD1. Germline-derived CDR1 and CDR2 are SGHRS and YFSETQ. The CDR3 consists of 15 residues. The junction had 7 bases not matched to a gene; V was cut back by 4 bases and J by 1 base. CDR3 in DNA: TGCGCCAGCAGCGGGTTACAGGGGACGAACACTGAAGCTTTCTTT. Residues: CASSGLQGTNTEAFF.

The genes are TRBV2 and TRBJ2-1; no firm D call. Germline CDR1 and CDR2: SNHLY and FYNNEI. The CDR3 runs to 13 residues. V lost 7 bases and J 8 bases, leaving 15 bases between the germline ends. In DNA, the CDR3 is TGTGCCAGCACCGAGGTAGTAGGCTATGAGCAGTTCTTC. Its translation: CASTEVVGYEQFF.